This TCR beta chain was observed in a study of blood T cells in healthy people across ages. Study information: Template switching recovered approximately one barcoded beta molecule for every two T cells. The study's findings and limits: Shifts in expanded clonotypes may have been confounded by donor CMV status, which was unknown. Those diversity estimates obtained from one million T cells were thought to be underestimates.

This clonotype came up a few times. Its matching antigen is unknown. Trimming cost V 5 bases and J 5 bases; bases outside gene matches: 9. This CDR3 contains 15 residues. Looked up from germline, CDR1 is SGHRS and CDR2 is YFSETQ. For the second PCR, which ran for 7 to 11 cycles, a sample-barcoded 5' primer and a J-beta primer mix were used. Each of the cDNA molecules was tagged by a template-switch adaptor with 12 random nucleotides. MiXCR, run by TCRdb on the 5' RACE reads, gives a single entry per CDR3 protein. The table has 710,000 or so distinct CDR3 sequences, 22% seen once; the top ten hold around a fifth.

The source material was blood. This TCR came from a man between 70 and 80 years old in good health. V usage is TRBV5-1 and J usage is TRBJ2-7; 11 bases are shared with TRBD1. The CDR3, as DNA: TGCGCCAGCAGAAGCCCGGGACAGGGGGTTCACGAGCAGTACTTC. As protein: CASRSPGQGVHEQYF.